This TCR beta chain was observed in a study of shared clonotypes between healthy human individuals. Study details: Researchers assigned three CD4 naive, three CD4 memory, two CD8 naive and one CD8 memory plate to each donor. Study results and caveats: Naive subsets, compared against memory subsets, generally had larger estimated richness values. Naive CD4 clonotypes were shared across a few donors at about 5%.

Germline lookup yields CDR1 MDHEN and CDR2 SYDVKM. V was shortened by 6 bases and J by 3 bases, with 21 bases between the two germline ends. The CDR3 extends over 16 amino acids. Naive CD8 cells lacked CD45RO and underwent positive selection for CCR7, leaving out terminally differentiated effector memory CD45RA+ cells. A word on this clone: Its specificity is not known.

For sorted subsets, about 190 ng DNA per replicate equaled 33,000 or so T cell genomes. Generated by immunoSEQ multiplex PCR, the TCRdb table keeps only in-frame clones and is missing some. The sample consists of more than 2 million clones, just over 90% of them appearing once. The rearrangement joins TRBV28 to TRBJ2-7, with D unresolved. The source of this sequence is a man in his late teens or twenties in good health. Some clones in this sample may be carry-over from other donors' samples. The specimen was naive CD8+ T cells from PBMCs. In nucleotides, the CDR3 is TGTGCCAGCAGCCCCCCGAGCCCCCAGATAGACTACGAGCAGTACTTC. Its protein is CASSPPSPQIDYEQYF.